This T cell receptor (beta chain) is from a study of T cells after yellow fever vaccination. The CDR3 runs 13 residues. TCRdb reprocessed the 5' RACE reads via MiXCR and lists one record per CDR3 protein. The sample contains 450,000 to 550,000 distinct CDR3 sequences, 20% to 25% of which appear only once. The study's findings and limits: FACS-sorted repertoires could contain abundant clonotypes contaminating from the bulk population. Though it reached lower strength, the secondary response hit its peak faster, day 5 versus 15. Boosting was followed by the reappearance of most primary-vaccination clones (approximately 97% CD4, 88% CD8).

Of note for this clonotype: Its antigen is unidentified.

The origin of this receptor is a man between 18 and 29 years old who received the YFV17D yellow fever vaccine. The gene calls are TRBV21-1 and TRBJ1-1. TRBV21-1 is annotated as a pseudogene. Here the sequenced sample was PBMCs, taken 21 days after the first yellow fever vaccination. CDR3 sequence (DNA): TGTGCCAGCAGCAAAGGACAGAACACTGAAGCTTTCTTT. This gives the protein CASSKGQNTEAFF.